This T cell receptor beta chain was sequenced in a study of identical twins. Study-wide findings and caveats: With abundant cord blood beta clonotypes, insertions were fewer; memory repertoires showed no such pattern. Because invariant MAIT and iNKT cells could be present, zero-insertion analyses could be partly confounded.

This clonotype was detected only a few times. Its antigen is not known. Carrying unique molecular identifiers, the cDNA also gained a universal primer site through template switching. TCRdb re-called the 5' RACE reads with MiXCR, one entry per CDR3 protein. The profile shows about 210,000 distinct CDR3 sequences, approximately 9% of them singletons. Everyone who donated was a healthy Caucasian. Trimming shortened V by 3 bases and J by 6 bases, and 18 bases separated the two germline ends. From germline, CDR1 is DFQATT and CDR2 SNEGSKA (reference sequence). The CDR3 loop spans 14 amino acids. Sequencing was performed on memory (CD45RO+) T cells sorted from blood. The clonotype originates from a woman aged 18-29 years in good health. The gene calls are TRBV20-1 and TRBJ2-7; D unresolved. Here the CDR3 DNA reads TGCAGTGCTAGGGAACTCCCAGGAACCTCCGAGCAGTACTTC. Translation: CSARELPGTSEQYF.